This T cell receptor (beta chain) was captured by sequencing in a study of T cell repertoires in cytomegalovirus infection. The overall study: Recently identified HLA-C-restricted and well-studied HLA-B-restricted CMV epitopes were used. It was the public TCR beta signatures that indicated both CMV infection and matching HLA type.

Findings of the study overall: Dominating the ex vivo response were HLA-C-restricted CMV-specific TCR beta clonotypes.

There are 16 residues in the CDR3. The V gene lost 3 bases and the J gene lost 4 bases, with 18 bases spanning the gap. Germline CDR1 SGHTA, CDR2 FQGNSA. TCRdb passed the reads through MiXCR, listing each CDR3 protein once. The repertoire holds some 200,000 distinct CDR3 sequences, 35% to 40% seen once, with around 64% in the top ten. In this sample, this clonotype turned up many times. No antigen is known for it. The input for sequencing was CD8+ T cells from cultured PBMCs, taken from culture after CMV antigen stimulation. The rearrangement joins TRBV7-2 to TRBJ2-5; a possible D gene is TRBD2 (6 bases). The receptor's source is a human donor in good health (CMV status not recorded). Some clones in this sample may be carry-over from other donors' samples. CDR3 DNA sequence: TGTGCCAGCAGCTTCGACAGCGTCGGAGGGAGAGAGACCCAGTACTTC. Translation gives CASSFDSVGGRETQYF.